These T cell receptor beta chains were read from a single sample in a study of T cell repertoires in cytomegalovirus infection. TCRdb recomputed calls from the reads with MiXCR, one row per CDR3 protein. The sample has 150,000 to 200,000 distinct CDR3 sequences; about a tenth are singletons. The sequencing input was PBMCs. The receptors come from a human donor in good health (CMV status not recorded). Some clones in this sample may be carry-over from other donors' samples. Each CDR3 is given with its conserved first and last residue. For some rows the clone size is stated as once, few or many, or as a class when expanded; others skip it.

TRBJ2-7,-,TRBV5-5,CASRLNMGEQYF
TRBJ1-2,many,TRBV7-2,CASSVTGEGTF
TRBJ2-7,few,TRBV20-1,CSAKGTEHYEQYF
TRBJ2-7,many,TRBV7-2,CASSPAGGPYEQYF
TRBJ1-5,-,TRBV6-1,CASRSGAGNQPQHF
TRBJ1-5,few,TRBV28,CASSFMQGAEQPQHF
TRBJ1-2,-,TRBV7-9,CASSDISGQPYGYTF
TRBJ2-7,many,TRBV7-2,CASTLYGGGSYEQYF
TRBJ1-1,-,TRBV11-2,CASFKGVRVDTEAFF
TRBJ1-3,-,TRBV28,CASSPSGTGGGNTIYF
TRBJ2-7,-,TRBV28,CASTIEHEQYF
TRBJ2-1,few,TRBV5-5,CASSYVSGVFDEQFF
TRBJ2-3,many,TRBV7-2,CASSLAGRGTDTQYF
TRBJ2-2,few,TRBV20-1,CSAGLRGGSTGELFF
TRBJ2-5,few,TRBV5-4,CASSKGTVLEETQYF
TRBJ2-7,-,TRBV27,CASSKDWYSGQYF
TRBJ1-2,-,TRBV28,CASRGTGGQANYGYTF
TRBJ2-2,many,TRBV24-1,CATSDPKGGNTGELFF
TRBJ1-1,many,TRBV7-2,CASSLGGVTNFPEAFF
TRBJ2-1,many,TRBV12-3/TRBV12-4,CASSLAHSSYNEQFF
TRBJ2-3,-,TRBV20-1,CSARGGGTGTDTDTQYF
TRBJ2-7,many,TRBV6-2/TRBV6-3,CASSYSRGQGSYEQYF
TRBJ2-3,-,TRBV29-1,CSVAEIGGTDTQYF
TRBJ1-5,-,TRBV28,CATTGTAGNSNQPQHF
TRBJ2-7,many,TRBV7-2,CASSLDMRQNLLYEQYF
TRBJ2-6,-,TRBV29-1,CSVDRGAGANVLTF
TRBJ1-1,few,TRBV28,CASSRVAAANTEAFF
TRBJ1-1,-,TRBV2,CASSGTGVGAFF
TRBJ2-7,-,TRBV20-1,CSARDVAAIGTSVAYEQYF
TRBJ2-1,-,TRBV29-1,CSAPAGEIYNEQFF
TRBJ1-2,many,TRBV7-9,CASSEGTLAYGYTF
TRBJ1-5,-,TRBV20-1,CSARETWGGRSARQPQHF
TRBJ2-2,many,TRBV29-1,CSVDGPWGATGELFF
TRBJ2-2,-,TRBV7-2,CASSSGAVLNTGEMFF
TRBJ1-1,-,TRBV6-1,CASSTDRGRTEAFF
TRBJ1-4,-,TRBV20-1,CSAREQGKLFF
TRBJ2-1,many,TRBV20-1,CSVLPSGRNYNEQFF
TRBJ2-7,many,TRBV12-3/TRBV12-4,CASSPAQGPISYEQYF
TRBJ2-4,-,TRBV29-1,CSVKEGNIQYF
TRBJ1-5,many,TRBV5-1,CASSEGTGQPQHF
TRBJ2-7,many,TRBV4-1,CASSQRSGSSYEQYF